The source of this T cell receptor (beta chain) is a study of shared clonotypes between healthy human individuals. V gave up 5 bases and J gave up 6 bases, with 10 bases separating them. Germline CDR1 and CDR2: LNHDA and SQIVND (reference sequence). The CDR3 has 13 amino acids. Several immunoSEQ 96-well plates shared each subset's DNA, each plate a replicate. The DNA input per sorted-subset replicate PCR was roughly 0.2 ug, corresponding to some 30,000 T cell genomes. Data came from immunoSEQ multiplex PCR; TCRdb stores just in-frame clones and leaves some out. Of about 800,000 clones in the sample, 96% were seen once. It was CD45RO-negative cells, positively selected for CCR7, that made up naive CD8 cells, with terminally differentiated effector memory CD45RA+ cells excluded. Each donor was a Caucasian adult residing in Nashville, Tennessee.

The TCR comes from a man younger than 45 in good health. Sequenced material: naive CD8+ T cells sorted from blood. V gene TRBV19 combines with J gene TRBJ2-2; TRBD1 is a possible D gene (6 bases). CDR3 sequence reads: CASSDTGSGELFF. The CDR3 nucleotides read TGTGCCAGTAGTGACACAGGGTCCGGGGAGCTGTTTTTT.